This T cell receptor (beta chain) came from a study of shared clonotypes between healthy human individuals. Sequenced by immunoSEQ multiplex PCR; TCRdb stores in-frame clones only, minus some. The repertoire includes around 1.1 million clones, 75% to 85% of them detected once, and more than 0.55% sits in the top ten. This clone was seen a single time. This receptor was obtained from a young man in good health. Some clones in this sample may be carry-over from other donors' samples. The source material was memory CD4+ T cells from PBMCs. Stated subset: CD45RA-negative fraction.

This CDR3 reads CASRLGQGKAEQYF. The CDR3 DNA reads as TGTGCCAGCAGGCTCGGACAGGGTAAGGCCGAGCAGTACTTC. The chain carries TRBV7-9 and TRBJ2-7, with 8 bases aligning to TRBD1. Germline V lookup: CDR1 SEHNR, CDR2 FQNEAQ (reference sequence). V lost 6 bases to trimming and J lost 6 bases; unmatched junction nucleotides: 10. This CDR3 comprises 14 residues.